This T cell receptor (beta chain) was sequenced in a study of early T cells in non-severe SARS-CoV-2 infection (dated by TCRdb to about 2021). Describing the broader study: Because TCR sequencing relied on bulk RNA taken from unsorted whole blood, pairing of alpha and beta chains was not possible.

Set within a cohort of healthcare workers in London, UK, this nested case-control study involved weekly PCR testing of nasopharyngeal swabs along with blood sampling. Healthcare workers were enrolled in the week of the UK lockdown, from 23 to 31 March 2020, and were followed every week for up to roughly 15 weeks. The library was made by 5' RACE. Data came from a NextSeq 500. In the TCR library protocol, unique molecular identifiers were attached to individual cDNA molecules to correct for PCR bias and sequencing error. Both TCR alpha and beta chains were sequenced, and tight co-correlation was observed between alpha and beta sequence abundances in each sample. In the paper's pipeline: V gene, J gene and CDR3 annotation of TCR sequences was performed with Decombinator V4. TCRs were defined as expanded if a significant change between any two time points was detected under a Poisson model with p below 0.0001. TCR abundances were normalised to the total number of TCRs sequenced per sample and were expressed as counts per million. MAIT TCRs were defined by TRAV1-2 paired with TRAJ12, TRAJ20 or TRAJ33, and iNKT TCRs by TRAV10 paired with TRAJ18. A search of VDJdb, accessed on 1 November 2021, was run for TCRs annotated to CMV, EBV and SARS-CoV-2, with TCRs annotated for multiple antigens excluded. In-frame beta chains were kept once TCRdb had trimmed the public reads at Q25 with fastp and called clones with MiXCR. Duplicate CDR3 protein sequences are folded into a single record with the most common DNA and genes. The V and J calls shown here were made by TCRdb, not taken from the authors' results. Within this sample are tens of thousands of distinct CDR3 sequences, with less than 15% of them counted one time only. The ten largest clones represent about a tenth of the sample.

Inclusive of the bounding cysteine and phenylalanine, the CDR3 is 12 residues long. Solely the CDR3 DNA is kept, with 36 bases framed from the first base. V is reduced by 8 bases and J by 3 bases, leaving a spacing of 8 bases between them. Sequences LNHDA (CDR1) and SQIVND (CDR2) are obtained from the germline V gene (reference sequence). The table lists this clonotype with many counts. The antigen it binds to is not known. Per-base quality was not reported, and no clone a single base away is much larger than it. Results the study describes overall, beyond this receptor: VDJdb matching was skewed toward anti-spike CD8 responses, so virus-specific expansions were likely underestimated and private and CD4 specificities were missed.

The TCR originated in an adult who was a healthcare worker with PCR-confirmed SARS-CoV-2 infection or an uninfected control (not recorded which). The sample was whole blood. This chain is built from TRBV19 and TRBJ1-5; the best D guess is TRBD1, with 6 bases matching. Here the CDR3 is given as CASGQFNQPQHF. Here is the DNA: TGTGCCAGTGGACAGTTCAATCAGCCCCAGCATTTT.